The 14 T cell receptor beta chains reported below all come from one sample, sequenced in a study of T-cell memory formation after mild COVID-19. MiXCR, applied by TCRdb to the 5' RACE reads, yields one record per CDR3 protein. The sample shows 200,000 to 300,000 distinct CDR3 sequences, over 15% of them seen only once. Sequencing input: PBMCs or a T cell subset sorted from them (not recorded which). The source is a man aged 18 to 29 who had mild COVID-19 (a few samples of this study predate the infection). Cell type and time point are not known.

The chain has TRBV19 and TRBJ2-7; D is perhaps TRBD1 (7 bases). V lost 8 bases and J 3 bases, leaving 20 bases between the germline ends. Germline CDR1 LNHDA, CDR2 SQIVND (reference sequence). The CDR3 length is 15 residues. The CDR3 protein is CASVVRAGGIYEQYV. As DNA, the CDR3 is TGTGCCAGTGTCGTCCGGGCAGGGGGGATCTACGAGCAGTACGTC.

This clonotype has at least ten counts. The chain has TRBV28 and TRBJ2-6; TRBD1 agrees at 7 bases. This CDR3 contains 19 residues. With V trimmed by 2 bases and J by 1 base, 11 bases remained unmatched. The germline V gene encodes CDR1 MDHEN and CDR2 SYDVKM. In DNA, the CDR3 is TGTGCCAGCAGTTTAATTTATCAGGGGGAAGGATCTGGGGCCAACGTCCTGACTTTC. The encoded protein is CASSLIYQGEGSGANVLTF.

This clonotype was seen more than once but under ten times. V usage is TRBV12-3 or TRBV12-4 and J usage is TRBJ2-1; 10 positions agree with TRBD2. The length of the CDR3 is 17 residues. Losses at the gene ends were 5 bases for V and 9 bases for J; bases not matched to a gene: 16. The CDR3 protein is CASSPGRERGGQGEQFF. DNA of the CDR3: TGTGCCAGCAGTCCGGGACGTGAGCGGGGGGGCCAGGGTGAGCAGTTCTTC.

The chain is built from TRBV14 and TRBJ1-1, with D tentatively TRBD1 (5 bases). The germline V gene encodes CDR1 SGHDN and CDR2 FVKESK. Trimming removed 0 bases at V and 0 bases at J, with 17 bases between. CDR3 length: 18 amino acids. CDR3 amino acids: CASSQDRGAGALNTEAFF. The CDR3, as DNA: TGTGCCAGCAGCCAAGATAGGGGCGCAGGCGCCCTGAACACTGAAGCTTTCTTT.

This chain uses TRBV5-1 with TRBJ1-2, with D tentatively TRBD1 (6 bases). The ends were cut back, 4 bases at V and 4 bases at J, with 14 bases in the middle. The CDR3 covers 14 residues. From germline, CDR1 is SGHRS and CDR2 YFSETQ. CDR3 in amino acids: CASSEETGVYGYTF. Here the CDR3 DNA reads TGCGCCAGCAGCGAAGAGACAGGCGTCTATGGCTACACCTTC. Combining the CDR3 with reference TRBV5-1 and TRBJ1-2 gives the whole variable domain KAGVTQTPRYLIKTRGQQVTLSCSPISGHRSVSWYQQTPGQGLQFLFEYFSETQRNKGNFPGRFSGRQFSNSRSEMNVSTLELGDSALYLCASSEETGVYGYTFGSGTRLTVV.

The genes are TRBV24-1 and TRBJ2-5; D is unclear. CDR3 size: 15 residues. Germline assignment: CDR1 KGHDR and CDR2 SFDVKD. V was clipped by 0 bases and J by 0 bases, with 7 bases between them. The CDR3 spells CATSDLKKNQETQYF. Here the CDR3 DNA reads TGTGCCACCAGTGATTTGAAAAAGAACCAAGAGACCCAGTACTTC.

This chain connects TRBV6-5 to TRBJ2-5; D perhaps matches TRBD1 (5 bases). V lost 5 bases, J lost 0 bases, and 13 bases lay in between. CDR1 is MNHEY and CDR2 is SVGAGI in the germline V gene. The CDR3 loop spans 15 amino acids. CDR3 in DNA: TGTGCCAGCAGTGGACAAGGGGCAGACCAAGAGACCCAGTACTTC. It translates to CASSGQGADQETQYF.

This chain joins TRBV21-1 and TRBJ2-7; the table calls TRBD2, which could not be checked here. TRBV21-1 is shown as a pseudogene. The CDR3 runs to 14 residues. CDR3 DNA sequence: TGTGCCGGCCCAGGGCTAGCGGAGACCTACGAGCAGTACGTC. Translation gives CAGPGLAETYEQYV.

The genes are TRBV4-1 and TRBJ1-1; 7 nucleotides align to TRBD1. V shed 3 bases and J 4 bases; nucleotides not matched to a gene: 8. CDR3 length: 15 residues. CDR1 MGHRA and CDR2 YSYEKL come from the germline V gene. CDR3 sequence: CASSQAPRGSTEAFF. CDR3 in DNA: TGCGCCAGCAGCCAGGCACCCAGGGGGAGCACTGAAGCTTTCTTT.

This clonotype has more than one count but fewer than ten. A junction end diverges from the germline sequence, so it may reflect a read error. This sequence joins TRBV5-1 and TRBJ1-1; TRBD1 aligns across 9 bases. CDR1 and CDR2 from the germline V gene are SGHRS and YFSETQ. The length of the CDR3 is 16 residues. The CDR3 DNA reads as TGCGCCACCAGCCCCGAGACAGGACAGGGGACCACTGAAGCTTTCTTT. It codes for CATSPETGQGTTEAFF.

This clonotype was recorded a few times. The V and J genes are TRBV5-1 and TRBJ1-6, with D uncertain. Germline V lookup: CDR1 SGHRS, CDR2 YFSETQ. Deletions cut 2 bases from V and 3 bases from J, with 9 bases between. The CDR3 covers 15 residues. CDR3 nucleotide sequence: TGCGCCAGCAGCTTCGGACGGTTCTATAATTCACCCCTCCACTTT. Its translation: CASSFGRFYNSPLHF.

This clonotype was detected once. An end of the junction differs from the germline gene, which may be a read error. The CDR3 sequence: CSARASGDTQYF. In DNA, the CDR3 is TGCAGTGCCAGAGCTAGCGGTGATACGCAGTATTTT. The chain carries TRBV20-1 and TRBJ2-3; TRBD2 matches at 7 bases. This CDR3 spans 12 amino acids. The germline V gene has CDR1 DFQATT and CDR2 SNEGSKA (reference sequence).

This clonotype was seen only a few times. V is TRBV5-1 and J is TRBJ1-1; tentatively, D is TRBD1 (5 bases). The CDR3 spans 14 residues. In germline, CDR1 is SGHRS, CDR2 YFSETQ. V lost 3 bases and J lost 10, with 19 bases in between. CDR3 in amino acids: CASSSTGTAYGAFF. In nucleotides, the CDR3 is TGCGCCAGCAGCTCCACTGGGACTGCATACGGAGCTTTCTTT.

For the CDR3, the DNA is TGCGCCAGCAGCCGTCTTGGAGGTAGCGGGGGAGAGCAGTACTTC. Protein product: CASSRLGGSGGEQYF. The V and J genes are TRBV5-1 and TRBJ2-7, with 9 bases lining up with TRBD2. J lost 7 bases, V lost 4 bases, and 12 bases had no gene match. Germline assignment: CDR1 SGHRS and CDR2 YFSETQ. CDR3 length: 15 residues.